These 3 T cell receptor beta chains share one sample of origin, sequenced in a study of somatic mutations in cytotoxic T cells in rheumatoid arthritis. Clones were read by immunoSEQ multiplex PCR, and TCRdb kept only the in-frame ones, dropping some. Altogether 20,000 to 25,000 clones are present, 70% to 90% being singletons, with the ten largest covering more than 3.5%. What was sequenced was CD8+ T cells sorted from blood. The receptors come from an adult with rheumatoid arthritis.

The V gene is TRBV29-1, the J gene TRBJ2-5, with TRBD1 matching 8 bases. Germline assignment: CDR1 SQVTM and CDR2 ANQGSEA. Trimming at V came to 5 bases and at J to 5 bases, leaving 7 bases not matched to a gene. The CDR3 has 13 residues. CDR3 nucleotide sequence: TGCAGCGTTTTCCCAGGGGGCGAGGAGACCCAGTACTTC. It encodes CSVFPGGEETQYF. Combining the CDR3 with reference TRBV29-1 and TRBJ2-5 gives the whole variable domain SAVISQKPSRDICQRGTSLTIQCQVDSQVTMMFWYRQQPGQSLTLIATANQGSEATYESGFVIDKFPISRPNLTFSTLTVSNMSPEDSSIYLCSVFPGGEETQYFGPGTRLLVL.

This clone was counted a single time. This sequence joins TRBV6-1 and TRBJ1-2; D is possibly TRBD1 (5 bases). The CDR3 contains 12 residues. The ends were cut back, 6 bases at V and 6 bases at J, with 11 bases in the middle. CDR1 is MNHNS and CDR2 is SASEGT in the germline V gene. The CDR3 spells CASSPLGDGYTF. DNA of the CDR3: TGTGCCAGCAGCCCATTGGGGGATGGCTACACCTTC.

V and J are TRBV2 and TRBJ2-2, with 7 nucleotides matching TRBD2. CDR3 length: 16 residues. Unmatched junction bases numbered 15, after V lost 8 bases and J lost 6 bases. Germline V CDR1 and CDR2: SNHLY, FYNNEI. CDR3 in amino acids: CASGPGGEGRAGELFF. CDR3 bases: TGTGCCAGCGGACCTGGCGGGGAGGGTCGGGCCGGGGAGCTGTTTTTT.